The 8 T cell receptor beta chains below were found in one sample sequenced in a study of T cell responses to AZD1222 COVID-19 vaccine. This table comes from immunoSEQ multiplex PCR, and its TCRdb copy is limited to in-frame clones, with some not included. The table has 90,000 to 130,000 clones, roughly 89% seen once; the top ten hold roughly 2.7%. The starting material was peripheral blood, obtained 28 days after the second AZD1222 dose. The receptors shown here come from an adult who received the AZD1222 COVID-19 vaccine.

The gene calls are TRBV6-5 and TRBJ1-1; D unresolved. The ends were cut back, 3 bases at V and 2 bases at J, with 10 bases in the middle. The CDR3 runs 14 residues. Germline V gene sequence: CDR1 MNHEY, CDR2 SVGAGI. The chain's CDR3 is CASSYQDPNTEAFF. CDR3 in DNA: TGTGCCAGCAGTTATCAGGACCCCAACACTGAAGCTTTCTTT.

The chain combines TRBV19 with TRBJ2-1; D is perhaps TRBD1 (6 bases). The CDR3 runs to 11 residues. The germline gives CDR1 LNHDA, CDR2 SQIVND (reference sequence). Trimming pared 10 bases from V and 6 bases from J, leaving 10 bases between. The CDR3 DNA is TGTGCCACCCGGACAGTCAATGAGCAGTTCTTC. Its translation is CATRTVNEQFF.

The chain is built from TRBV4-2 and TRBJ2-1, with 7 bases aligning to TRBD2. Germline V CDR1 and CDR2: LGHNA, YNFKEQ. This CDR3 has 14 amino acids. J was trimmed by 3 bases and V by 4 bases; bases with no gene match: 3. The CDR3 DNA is TGTGCCAGCAGCCGCGGGACTAACTACAATGAGCAGTTCTTC. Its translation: CASSRGTNYNEQFF.

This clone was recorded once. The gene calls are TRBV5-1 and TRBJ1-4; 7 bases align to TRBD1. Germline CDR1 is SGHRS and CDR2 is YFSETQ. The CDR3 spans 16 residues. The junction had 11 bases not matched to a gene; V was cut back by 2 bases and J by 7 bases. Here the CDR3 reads CASSFSSMTGTEKLFF. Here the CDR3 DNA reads TGCGCCAGCAGCTTCTCATCAATGACAGGGACTGAAAAACTGTTTTTT.

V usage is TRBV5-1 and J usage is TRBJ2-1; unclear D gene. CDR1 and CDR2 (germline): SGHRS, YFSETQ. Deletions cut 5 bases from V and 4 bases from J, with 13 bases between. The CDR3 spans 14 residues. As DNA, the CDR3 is TGCGCCAGCAGTTCTACGGGTCCTTACAATGAGCAGTTCTTC. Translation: CASSSTGPYNEQFF.

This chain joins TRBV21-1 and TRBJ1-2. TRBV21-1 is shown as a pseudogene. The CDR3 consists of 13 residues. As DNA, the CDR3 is TGTGCCAGCAGCATGGGGGGAGGGTATGGCTACACCTTC. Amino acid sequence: CASSMGGGYGYTF.

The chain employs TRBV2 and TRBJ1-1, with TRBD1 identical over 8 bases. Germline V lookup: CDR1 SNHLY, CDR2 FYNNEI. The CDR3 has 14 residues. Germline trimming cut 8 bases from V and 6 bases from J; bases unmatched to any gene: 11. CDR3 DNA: TGTGCCAGCCGGACTCGGACAGGGAATGCTGAAGCTTTCTTT. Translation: CASRTRTGNAEAFF.

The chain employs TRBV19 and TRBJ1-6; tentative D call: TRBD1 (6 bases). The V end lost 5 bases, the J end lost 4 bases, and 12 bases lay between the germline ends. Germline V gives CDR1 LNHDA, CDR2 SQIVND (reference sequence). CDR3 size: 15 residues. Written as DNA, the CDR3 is TGTGCCAGTAGTCTAAGGGGGGGGTATAATTCACCCCTCCACTTT. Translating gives CASSLRGGYNSPLHF.